The present TCR beta chain was sequenced within a study of blood T cell repertoires in COVID-19. V lost 3 bases to trimming and J lost 9 bases; unmatched junction nucleotides: 10. The germline V gene has CDR1 DFQATT and CDR2 SNEGSKA (reference sequence). CDR3 size: 14 residues. The protocol was immunoSEQ multiplex PCR, while the TCRdb copy is restricted to in-frame clones and leaves out a portion. The sample records around 210,000 clones, roughly 75% being singletons. The receptor's source is a woman in her 70s with acute or convalescent COVID-19. The rearrangement links TRBV20-1 to TRBJ2-1; 8 bases align to TRBD2. Sequenced: peripheral blood. The CDR3 DNA reads as TGCAGTGCTAGTACGGTAGCGGGGAAAAGTGAGCAGTTCTTC. It specifies CSASTVAGKSEQFF.